The 26 T cell receptor beta chains presented below share a single source sample, sequenced in a study of Ad26.COV2.S vaccination and SARS-CoV-2 variants. TCRdb's copy holds only in-frame clones and misses some; the assay was immunoSEQ multiplex PCR. The sample lists 430,000 or so clones, more than 80% occurring once. Treatment: 15 to 20 received Ad26.COV2.S at low or high dose, single or two shots; about five received placebo; per-sample allocation not given. It was on day 63 after the first vaccine or placebo injection that samples were taken. Sequences were derived from peripheral blood, sampled in a trial of Ad26.COV2.S vaccine versus placebo. Source of these receptors: a person between 18 and 60 years old who received the Ad26.COV2.S COVID-19 vaccine or a placebo.

The J gene is TRBJ2-7, the V gene TRBV3-1 (or the pseudogene TRBV3-2); TRBD2 aligns across 9 bases. This CDR3 is built from 15 residues. The V segment lost 4 bases and the J segment 3 bases; nucleotides outside the gene matches: 7. The germline V gene has CDR1 LGHDT and CDR2 YNNKEL (reference sequence). The CDR3 is CASSPMGSGSYEQYF. The DNA of the CDR3 is TGTGCCAGCAGCCCCATGGGTAGCGGGAGCTACGAGCAGTACTTC.

The CDR3 loop reads CASSPPPGGYEQYF. The DNA for the CDR3 is TGTGCCAGCTCACCACCCCCGGGAGGCTACGAGCAGTACTTC. The chain has TRBV18 and TRBJ2-7, with TRBD2 identical over 7 bases. With V trimmed by 0 bases and J by 3 bases, 2 bases remained unmatched. Germline V gives CDR1 KGHSH, CDR2 LQKENI. This CDR3 comprises 14 residues.

The chain recombines TRBV19 with TRBJ2-1, with TRBD2 identical over 9 bases. Germline V gene lookup returns CDR1 LNHDA and CDR2 SQIVND (reference sequence). The J segment lost 4 bases and the V segment lost 4 bases, leaving 17 bases of the junction unmatched. The CDR3 is 19 amino acids. The DNA for the CDR3 is TGTGCCAGTAGTAAGGGGGGCAGCGGAACTAGCGGGCGATACAATGAGCAGTTCTTC. It codes for CASSKGGSGTSGRYNEQFF.

V gene TRBV15 combines with J gene TRBJ2-3; no clear D gene. CDR1 and CDR2 (germline): LNHNV, YYDKDF (reference sequence). The CDR3 length is 15 residues. V lost 1 base, J lost 1 base, and 9 bases lay in between. The CDR3 here is CATSRGGAGTDTQYF. The CDR3 DNA sequence: TGTGCCACCAGCAGAGGGGGTGCGGGCACAGATACGCAGTATTTT.

This clone is a singleton in its sample. The gene calls are TRBV5-1 and TRBJ2-7, with D perhaps TRBD2 (6 bases). In germline, CDR1 is SGHRS, CDR2 YFSETQ. V lost 0 bases, J lost 4 bases, and 17 bases lay in between. There are 16 residues in the CDR3. CDR3 region: CASSLATLQGTYEQYF. In DNA form, the CDR3 reads TGCGCCAGCAGCTTGGCCACCCTTCAAGGGACTTACGAGCAGTACTTC. Combining the CDR3 with reference TRBV5-1 and TRBJ2-7 gives the whole variable domain KAGVTQTPRYLIKTRGQQVTLSCSPISGHRSVSWYQQTPGQGLQFLFEYFSETQRNKGNFPGRFSGRQFSNSRSEMNVSTLELGDSALYLCASSLATLQGTYEQYFGPGTRLTVT.

The V gene is TRBV2, the J gene TRBJ2-5; the match to TRBD2 covers 10 bases. The length of the CDR3 is 13 residues. Per the germline V gene, CDR1 is SNHLY and CDR2 is FYNNEI. Trimming at V came to 4 bases and at J to 5 bases, leaving 1 base not matched to a gene. In nucleotides, the CDR3 is TGTGCCAGCAGTGCGACTAGCGGGGAGACCCAGTACTTC. It codes for CASSATSGETQYF.

This CDR3 is CASSLAGGAGNYGYTF. DNA of the CDR3: TGCGCCAGCAGCTTGGCCGGGGGGGCCGGGAACTATGGCTACACCTTC. The chain joins TRBV5-1 to TRBJ1-2, with a weak D call TRBD1 (6 bases). Germline loops: CDR1 SGHRS, CDR2 YFSETQ. Between the trimmed V and J ends, which lost 0 bases and 2 bases, there was a span of 14 bases. The CDR3 loop spans 16 amino acids.

Comment on this clone: Other DNA sequences in the sample encode the same CDR3. J is TRBJ2-7 and V is TRBV18, with D maybe TRBD1 (6 bases). The V end lost 3 bases, the J end lost 1 base, and 7 bases lay between the germline ends. This CDR3 region has 13 residues. Looked up from germline, CDR1 is KGHSH and CDR2 is LQKENI. CDR3 DNA: TGTGCCAGCTCACCTAGGGGGTCCTACGAGCAGTACTTC. It yields the protein CASSPRGSYEQYF.

The chain uses TRBV5-8 and TRBJ1-5, with D perhaps matching TRBD1 (6 bases). CDR3 length: 16 residues. V gave up 1 base and J gave up 7 bases, with 18 bases separating them. The germline gives CDR1 SGHTS, CDR2 YDEGEE. CDR3 sequence reads: CASSLLFTGGGQPQHF. CDR3 coding DNA: TGTGCCAGCAGCTTGTTATTTACGGGGGGCGGGCAGCCCCAGCATTTT.

The chain employs TRBV6-5 and TRBJ1-4; no reliable D call. The V end lost 2 bases, the J end lost 4 bases, and 8 bases lay between the germline ends. The CDR3 extends over 14 amino acids. Germline CDR1 is MNHEY and CDR2 is SVGAGI. The CDR3 DNA reads TGTGCCAGCAGTTACGGGCAACGTAATGAAAAACTGTTTTTT. This codes for CASSYGQRNEKLFF.

The chain recombines TRBV4-3 with TRBJ1-4; D gene ambiguous. V lost 0 bases, J lost 5 bases, and 10 bases lay in between. Per the germline V gene, CDR1 is LGHNA and CDR2 is YSLEER. The length of the CDR3 is 15 residues. The CDR3 is CASSQERVGNEKLFF. As DNA, the CDR3 is TGCGCCAGCAGCCAAGAGAGGGTGGGAAATGAAAAACTGTTTTTT.

V and J are TRBV27 and TRBJ1-4; 10 positions match TRBD1. In germline, CDR1 is MNHEY, CDR2 SMNVEV (reference sequence). V trimming: 3 bases; J trimming: 6 bases; junction bases outside the gene matches: 7. CDR3 size: 16 residues. The CDR3 nucleotides are TGTGCCAGCAGTTTCGACCGTGGGACAGGGGATGAAAAACTGTTTTTT. It codes for CASSFDRGTGDEKLFF. The complete variable domain, with remaining parts taken from reference TRBV27 and TRBJ1-4, reads EAQVTQNPRYLITVTGKKLTVTCSQNMNHEYMSWYRQDPGLGLRQIYYSMNVEVTDKGDVPEGYKVSRKEKRNFPLILESPSPNQTSLYFCASSFDRGTGDEKLFFGSGTQLSVL.

This clone has more than one count but fewer than ten. CDR3 residues: CAWSPPRTGLGPQHF. CDR3 bases: TGTGCCTGGAGTCCGCCTAGGACAGGTCTCGGGCCCCAGCATTTT. This sequence joins TRBV30 and TRBJ1-5, with 7 positions matching TRBD1. Germline values: CDR1 GTSNPN, CDR2 SVGIG (reference sequence). Losses at the gene ends were 2 bases for V and 9 bases for J; bases not matched to a gene: 13. This CDR3 contains 15 residues.

This chain joins TRBV30 and TRBJ2-7, with D possibly being TRBD1 or TRBD2 (5 bases each). Germline values: CDR1 GTSNPN, CDR2 SVGIG (reference sequence). The CDR3 length is 13 residues. V shed 3 bases and J shed 0 bases, with 9 bases lying between them. CDR3 in amino acids: CAWSKGSSYEQYF. The CDR3 bases are TGTGCCTGGAGCAAGGGGAGCTCCTACGAGCAGTACTTC.

The genes are TRBV19 and TRBJ1-1; 7 nucleotides agree with TRBD1. The CDR3 is 15 amino acids. The germline V gene encodes CDR1 LNHDA and CDR2 SQIVND (reference sequence). The V segment lost 6 bases and the J segment 0 bases; nucleotides outside the gene matches: 7. The DNA of the CDR3 is TGTGCCAGTAGGGAACCGGGACAGTTGAACACTGAAGCTTTCTTT. Translating gives CASREPGQLNTEAFF.

V and J are TRBV28 and TRBJ1-2, with a weak D call TRBD1 (5 bases). V dropped 4 bases and J dropped 0 bases, with 12 bases sitting between them. The CDR3 totals 15 residues. Germline V CDR1 and CDR2: MDHEN, SYDVKM. In DNA form, the CDR3 reads TGTGCCAGCAGTTCCGGGGCACCCCCTAACTATGGCTACACCTTC. Encoded protein: CASSSGAPPNYGYTF.

This clone is a singleton in its sample. The chain recombines TRBV12-5 with TRBJ1-1; D perhaps matches TRBD1 (5 bases). The CDR3 contains 17 residues. Germline V gene data show CDR1 as LGHNT and CDR2 as FRNRAP. Trimming shortened V by 0 bases and J by 1 base, and 15 bases separated the two germline ends. Written as DNA, the CDR3 is TGTGCTAGTGGTTTGGTATTAGGGAGGGACCCGAACACTGAAGCTTTCTTT. Translating it yields CASGLVLGRDPNTEAFF.

The V and J genes are TRBV6-5 and TRBJ1-3, with 9 positions matching TRBD1. Germline values: CDR1 MNHEY, CDR2 SVGAGI. The length of the CDR3 is 15 residues. V was clipped by 5 bases and J by 7 bases; unmatched bases: 9. The CDR3 spells CASSTLTGGWNTIYF. Written as DNA, the CDR3 is TGTGCCAGCAGTACCTTAACAGGGGGCTGGAACACCATATATTTT.

The rearrangement links TRBV7-9 to TRBJ2-7, with D perhaps being TRBD1 or TRBD2 (5 bases each). This CDR3 is 12 amino acids long. Germline V gives CDR1 SEHNR, CDR2 FQNEAQ (reference sequence). Trimming pared 5 bases from V and 4 bases from J, leaving 9 bases between. CDR3 in amino acids: CASSPGSYEQYF. CDR3 nucleotide sequence: TGTGCCAGCAGCCCAGGGAGTTACGAGCAGTACTTC.

The chain is built from TRBV4-1 and TRBJ1-6; 7 positions agree with TRBD1. The CDR3 length is 21 residues. The germline CDR1 and CDR2 sequences are MGHRA and YSYEKL. Trimming at V came to 4 bases and at J to 1 base, leaving 19 bases not matched to a gene. CDR3 region: CASSPLGGQGVGRSYNSPLHF. The CDR3 DNA is TGCGCCAGCAGCCCCCTCGGCGGGCAGGGGGTCGGTCGGTCCTATAATTCACCCCTCCACTTT.

The chain recombines TRBV5-1 with TRBJ2-7; no firm D call. This CDR3 region has 13 residues. Trimming stripped 4 bases from V and 6 bases from J, with 14 bases between. Germline V gene sequence: CDR1 SGHRS, CDR2 YFSETQ. The CDR3: CASSDSTYSEQYF. CDR3 nucleotide sequence: TGCGCCAGCAGCGACTCCACCTATTCCGAGCAGTACTTC.

The chain is built from TRBV30 and TRBJ1-5; D is ambiguous. The CDR3 totals 13 residues. In germline, CDR1 is GTSNPN, CDR2 SVGIG (reference sequence). V was shortened by 0 bases and J by 3 bases, with 6 bases between the two germline ends. CDR3 amino acids: CAWSVGNNQPQHF. CDR3 DNA: TGTGCCTGGAGTGTAGGGAACAATCAGCCCCAGCATTTT.

The chain links TRBV6-6 to TRBJ2-2, with D possibly TRBD2 on 5 matching bases. This CDR3 comprises 16 residues. Between the trimmed V and J ends, which lost 0 bases and 7 bases, there was a span of 15 bases. In germline, CDR1 is MNHNY, CDR2 SVGAGI (reference sequence). The CDR3 sequence: CASSYSPVTTGGELFF. CDR3 nucleotide sequence: TGTGCCAGCAGTTACTCCCCGGTGACTACCGGCGGGGAGCTGTTTTTT.

This clone appeared a single time. The CDR3: CASSQDGGKGYEQYF. The CDR3 coding sequence is TGCGCCAGCAGCCAAGATGGGGGGAAAGGCTACGAGCAGTACTTC. This chain connects TRBV4-3 to TRBJ2-7; TRBD2 might be the D (6 bases). The germline V gene encodes CDR1 LGHNA and CDR2 YSLEER. This CDR3 comprises 15 residues. Trimming took 0 bases from V and 3 from J, leaving 12 bases between them.

The rearrangement links TRBV6-1 to TRBJ1-1; 8 bases line up with TRBD1. The CDR3 has 16 residues. The V segment lost 3 bases and the J segment 5 bases; nucleotides outside the gene matches: 11. The germline CDR1 and CDR2 sequences are MNHNS and SASEGT. The CDR3 loop reads CASSEGTRGRWTEAFF. In DNA form, the CDR3 reads TGTGCCAGCAGTGAGGGGACCAGGGGGCGGTGGACTGAAGCTTTCTTT.

Notes on this clone: Other DNA variants within this sample encode the same CDR3. The chain employs TRBV29-1 and TRBJ2-1, with 10 bases matching TRBD2. J gave up 4 bases and V 4 bases, and 1 base lay outside the gene matches. Germline V gives CDR1 SQVTM, CDR2 ANQGSEA. This CDR3 is 13 amino acids long. CDR3 sequence (DNA): TGCAGCGTTGGACTAGCGGGTTACAATGAGCAGTTCTTC. Protein product: CSVGLAGYNEQFF.